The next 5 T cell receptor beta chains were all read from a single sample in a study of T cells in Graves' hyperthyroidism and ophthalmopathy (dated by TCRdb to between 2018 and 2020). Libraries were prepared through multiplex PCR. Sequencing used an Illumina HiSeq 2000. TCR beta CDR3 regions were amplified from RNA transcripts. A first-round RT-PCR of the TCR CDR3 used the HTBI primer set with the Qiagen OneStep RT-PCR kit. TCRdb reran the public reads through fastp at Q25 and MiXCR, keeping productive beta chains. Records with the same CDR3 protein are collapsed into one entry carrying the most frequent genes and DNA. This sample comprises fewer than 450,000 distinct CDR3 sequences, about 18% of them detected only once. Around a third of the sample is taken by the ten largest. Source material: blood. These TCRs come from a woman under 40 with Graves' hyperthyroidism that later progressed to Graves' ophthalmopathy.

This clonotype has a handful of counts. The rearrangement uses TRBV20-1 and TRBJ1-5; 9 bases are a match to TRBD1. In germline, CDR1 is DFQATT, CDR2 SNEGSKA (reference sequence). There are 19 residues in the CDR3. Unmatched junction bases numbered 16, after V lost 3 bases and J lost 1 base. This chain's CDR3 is CSASSPRTGVFYSNQPQHF. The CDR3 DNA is TGCAGTGCTAGCAGTCCTAGGACAGGGGTTTTTTACAGCAATCAGCCCCAGCATTTT.

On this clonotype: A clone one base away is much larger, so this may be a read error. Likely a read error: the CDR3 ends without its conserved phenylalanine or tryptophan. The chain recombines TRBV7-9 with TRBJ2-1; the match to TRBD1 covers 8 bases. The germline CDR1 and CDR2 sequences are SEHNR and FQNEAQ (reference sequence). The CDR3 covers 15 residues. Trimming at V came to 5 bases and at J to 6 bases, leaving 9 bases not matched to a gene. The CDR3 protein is CASSVGQGPGNEQFV. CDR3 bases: TGTGCCAGCAGCGTCGGACAGGGACCTGGCAATGAGCAGTTCGTC.

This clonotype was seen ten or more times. The CDR3 region has the DNA TGTGCCAGCAGTGCGTCGAGGACAGCCGCGCTTCTTAATGAAAAACTGTTTTTT. It is translated as CASSASRTAALLNEKLFF. V and J are TRBV6-1 and TRBJ1-4; D is possibly TRBD1 (6 bases). CDR1 MNHNS and CDR2 SASEGT come from the germline V gene. Trimming stripped 4 bases from V and 4 bases from J, with 22 bases between. The CDR3 spans 18 residues.

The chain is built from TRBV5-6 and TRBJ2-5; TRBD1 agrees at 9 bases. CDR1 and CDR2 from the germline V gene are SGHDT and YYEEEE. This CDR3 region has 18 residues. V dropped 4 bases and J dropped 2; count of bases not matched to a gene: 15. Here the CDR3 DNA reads TGTGCCAGCAGCCCACTCGTTGGGGGACAGGGTGATCAAGAGACCCAGTACTTC. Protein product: CASSPLVGGQGDQETQYF.

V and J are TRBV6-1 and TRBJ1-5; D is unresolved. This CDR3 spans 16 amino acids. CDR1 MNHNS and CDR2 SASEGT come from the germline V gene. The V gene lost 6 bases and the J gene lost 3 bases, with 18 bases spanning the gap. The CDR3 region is CASSQLVGRDNQPQHF. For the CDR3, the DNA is TGTGCCAGCAGCCAGCTGGTAGGGAGGGACAATCAGCCCCAGCATTTT.